These T cell receptor beta chains were read from a single sample in a study of Ad26.COV2.S vaccination and SARS-CoV-2 variants. Data came from immunoSEQ multiplex PCR; TCRdb stores just in-frame clones and leaves some out. The sample yields over 85,000 clones, approximately 77% seen once. The source was peripheral blood, collected after recovery from COVID-19. These receptors all come from a human donor who had recovered from COVID-19. The CDR3 runs from the conserved cysteine through the conserved F or W. D genes are given only for firm matches. Expanded clones are given a class, and other clones once, few, many or no size at all.

DNA,CDR3,J,size,D,V,length
TGTGCCAGCAGTCAAGGGACTTCTCATGAGCAGTTCTTC,CASSQGTSHEQFF,TRBJ2-1,.,.,TRBV6-4,13
TGTGCCAGCAGTTACGCGGGGGGACCTAACTATGGCTACACCTTC,CASSYAGGPNYGYTF,TRBJ1-2,few,.,TRBV6-5,15
TGTGCCAGCAGCTTGGCGGCAGGGAGTGAGTACGAGCAGTACTTC,CASSLAAGSEYEQYF,TRBJ2-7,.,.,TRBV5-6,15
TGTGCCAGTAGTATTGGGCTTGACAATCAGCCCCAGCATTTT,CASSIGLDNQPQHF,TRBJ1-5,.,.,TRBV19,14
TGTGCCAGCAGCTTGGGGCAGTTGACCGGGGAGCTGTTTTTT,CASSLGQLTGELFF,TRBJ2-2,.,.,TRBV5-6,14
TGTGCCAGTAGTACCGGCCCCAGGGGCACCGGGGAGCTGTTTTTT,CASSTGPRGTGELFF,TRBJ2-2,.,.,TRBV19,15
TGTGCCACCAGCCCCGAAGGGGGATCATTAGGCACTGAAGCTTTCTTT,CATSPEGGSLGTEAFF,TRBJ1-1,.,.,TRBV15,16
TGTGCCAGCAGCTTAGATTCATGGGATACGCAGTATTTT,CASSLDSWDTQYF,TRBJ2-3,.,.,TRBV11-2,13
TGCGCCAGCAGCTTGGGGAGTAGCACAGATACGCAGTATTTT,CASSLGSSTDTQYF,TRBJ2-3,.,.,TRBV5-1,14
TGTGCCAGCAGTTTATTATCTAGCTCCTATAATTCACCCCTCCACTTT,CASSLLSSSYNSPLHF,TRBJ1-6,.,.,TRBV28,16
TGCGCCAGCAGTCTACGGGCGCCCACAGATACGCAGTATTTT,CASSLRAPTDTQYF,TRBJ2-3,.,.,TRBV23-1,14
TGTGCCAGCAGCCAAGCGGTAACAGGGGGCGTACATGGCTACACCTTC,CASSQAVTGGVHGYTF,TRBJ1-2,.,TRBD1,TRBV14,16
TGTGCCAGCAGCCAAGTATCCTACGAGCAGTACTTC,CASSQVSYEQYF,TRBJ2-7,.,.,TRBV4-2,12
TGTGCCAGCAGCCTAACAGGGGGTACAGATACGCAGTATTTT,CASSLTGGTDTQYF,TRBJ2-3,.,TRBD1,TRBV11-1,14
TGTGCCAGCAGCCCTGCCGGGGGAGGGGGAATCACAGATACGCAGTATTTT,CASSPAGGGGITDTQYF,TRBJ2-3,.,.,TRBV7-9,17
TGTGCCAGCAGCTTTTGGCTCGCGGGGGGGAACGAGCAGTACTTC,CASSFWLAGGNEQYF,TRBJ2-7,.,TRBD2,TRBV11-2,15
TGTGCCAGCAGCGTAGCTACGGGCAGGGGATATGAGCAGTTCTTC,CASSVATGRGYEQFF,TRBJ2-1,.,.,TRBV9,15
TGTGCCAGCAGCTCTACAGGGGGATACCCCTACGAGCAGTACTTC,CASSSTGGYPYEQYF,TRBJ2-7,.,TRBD1,TRBV7-3,15
TGTGCCAGCAGGACTTGGCGGGAGGACCAAGAGACCCAGTACTTC,CASRTWREDQETQYF,TRBJ2-5,.,TRBD2,TRBV27,15
TGTGCCAGTAGTATCTATAGGGCGGCTGGGAATGAGCAGTTCTTC,CASSIYRAAGNEQFF,TRBJ2-1,.,.,TRBV19,15
TGTGCCAGCAGCGAGGGACTCAGGGGCTACGAGCAGTACTTC,CASSEGLRGYEQYF,TRBJ2-7,few,.,TRBV5-4,14
TGTGCCAGCAGCCAAGTGACCTTGGACAGGAAAAGCTCCTACGAGCAGTACTTC,CASSQVTLDRKSSYEQYF,TRBJ2-7,.,TRBD1,TRBV4-2,18
TGTGCCAGCAGCTCGGAACTAGCAGTATCCCACACAGATACGCAGTATTTT,CASSSELAVSHTDTQYF,TRBJ2-3,.,.,TRBV7-9,17
TGTGCCAGCAGTTTAAAGACGGGGTACGAGCAGTACTTC,CASSLKTGYEQYF,TRBJ2-7,.,.,TRBV12-3/TRBV12-4,13
TGTGCCAGCAGCCGCAAGTGGGGGACCGGGGAGCTGTTTTTT,CASSRKWGTGELFF,TRBJ2-2,.,.,TRBV9,14
TGTGCCAGCAGCCGACCCCCGACGGAGACTGAAGCTTTCTTT,CASSRPPTETEAFF,TRBJ1-1,.,.,TRBV11-2,14
TGCGCCAGCAGCCGAGTGGCGGGGCCCTACGAGCAGTACTTC,CASSRVAGPYEQYF,TRBJ2-7,.,.,TRBV4-1,14
TGTGCCAGCAGTTCACCCCGGGAGGGCCTGGAGACCCAGTACTTC,CASSSPREGLETQYF,TRBJ2-5,once,TRBD2,TRBV27,15
TGTGCCAGCCGGGACTACATTGAAGAGACCCAGTACTTC,CASRDYIEETQYF,TRBJ2-5,once,TRBD2,TRBV28,13
TGTGCCAGCAGCCGGGGGGAGATAGGAGCTTTCTTT,CASSRGEIGAFF,TRBJ1-1,.,.,TRBV11-3,12
TGTGCCACCAGCAGAGATTGGAAGGTTTCCGGGGAGCTGTTTTTT,CATSRDWKVSGELFF,TRBJ2-2,.,.,TRBV15,15
TGTGCCAGCAGCTTGGCTGAAGCCTACAATGAGCAGTTCTTC,CASSLAEAYNEQFF,TRBJ2-1,.,.,TRBV5-6,14
TGTGCTAGTGGTTTGCGGACTAGCGGGTACTCCTACGAGCAGTACTTC,CASGLRTSGYSYEQYF,TRBJ2-7,few,TRBD2,TRBV12-5,16
TGTGCCAGCAGCTTTCTACAGGGGATTGTTTCTGGAAACACCATATATTTT,CASSFLQGIVSGNTIYF,TRBJ1-3,once,TRBD1,TRBV5-4,17
TGTGCCAGCAGTTCCCCCCGGGGGGGCGCTTATTCTAACTATGGCTACACCTTC,CASSSPRGGAYSNYGYTF,TRBJ1-2,.,.,TRBV28,18
TGTGCCAGCAGCACCGGATCCGGGGGTGGCTACACCTTC,CASSTGSGGGYTF,TRBJ1-2,once,.,TRBV7-9,13
TGTGCCAGCAGCTTGGATAATCAGCCCCAGCATTTT,CASSLDNQPQHF,TRBJ1-5,.,.,TRBV7-9,12
TGTGCCAGCAGCTTATACACTCAGGGAAACTATGGCTACACCTTC,CASSLYTQGNYGYTF,TRBJ1-2,.,.,TRBV7-9,15
TGTGCCACTGGAAGTAGAGGGTTTGGTAAGGACAATGAGCAGTTCTTC,CATGSRGFGKDNEQFF,TRBJ2-1,.,.,TRBV15,16
TGTGCCACCAGCAGAGGCAGGGGTTCGGAGACCCAGTACTTC,CATSRGRGSETQYF,TRBJ2-5,.,.,TRBV15,14
TGTGCCAGCAGTTTAACATGGACAGGGTTCAGTCAGCCCCAGCATTTT,CASSLTWTGFSQPQHF,TRBJ1-5,.,TRBD1,TRBV28,16
TGTGCCAGCAGCCAAGTAACAGAGACCCAGTACTTC,CASSQVTETQYF,TRBJ2-5,.,.,TRBV3-1/TRBV3-2,12
TGTGCCAGCAGTCCCCACGGGGGCGGGAATCAGCCCCAGCATTTT,CASSPHGGGNQPQHF,TRBJ1-5,.,.,TRBV28,15
TGCAGCGTGGCCCTCGGGACAGGGAATGAAAAACTGTTTTTT,CSVALGTGNEKLFF,TRBJ1-4,.,TRBD1,TRBV29-1,14
TGTGCCAGCAGCCTAGGGGTGGTGGGAAACAATGAGCAGTTCTTC,CASSLGVVGNNEQFF,TRBJ2-1,.,.,TRBV3-1/TRBV3-2,15
TGCGCCAGCAGCTTGATAAGCCCCACCGATTCACCCCTCCACTTT,CASSLISPTDSPLHF,TRBJ1-6,.,.,TRBV5-1,15
TGTGCCAGTAGTATATCCACGGGGACAGGGCCCTACGAGCAGTACTTC,CASSISTGTGPYEQYF,TRBJ2-7,.,TRBD1,TRBV19,16
TGTGCCAGCAGCTTACCAGGACAGGTACCCGGGGAGCTGTTTTTT,CASSLPGQVPGELFF,TRBJ2-2,once,TRBD1,TRBV7-8,15